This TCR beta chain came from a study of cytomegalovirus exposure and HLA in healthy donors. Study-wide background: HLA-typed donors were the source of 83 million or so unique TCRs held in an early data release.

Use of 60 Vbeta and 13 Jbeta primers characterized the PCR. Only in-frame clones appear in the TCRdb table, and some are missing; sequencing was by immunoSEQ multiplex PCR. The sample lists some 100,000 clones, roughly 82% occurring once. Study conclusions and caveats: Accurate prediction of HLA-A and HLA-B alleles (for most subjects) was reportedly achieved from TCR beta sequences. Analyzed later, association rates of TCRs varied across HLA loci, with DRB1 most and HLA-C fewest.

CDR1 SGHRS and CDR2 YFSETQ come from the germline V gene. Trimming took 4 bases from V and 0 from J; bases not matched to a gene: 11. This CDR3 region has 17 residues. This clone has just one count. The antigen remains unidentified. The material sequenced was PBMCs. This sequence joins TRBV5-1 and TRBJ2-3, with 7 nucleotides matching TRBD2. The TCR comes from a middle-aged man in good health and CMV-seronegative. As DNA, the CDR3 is TGCGCCAGCAGCCCGGACCCGACTAGCCCAAGCACAGATACGCAGTATTTT. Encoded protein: CASSPDPTSPSTDTQYF.